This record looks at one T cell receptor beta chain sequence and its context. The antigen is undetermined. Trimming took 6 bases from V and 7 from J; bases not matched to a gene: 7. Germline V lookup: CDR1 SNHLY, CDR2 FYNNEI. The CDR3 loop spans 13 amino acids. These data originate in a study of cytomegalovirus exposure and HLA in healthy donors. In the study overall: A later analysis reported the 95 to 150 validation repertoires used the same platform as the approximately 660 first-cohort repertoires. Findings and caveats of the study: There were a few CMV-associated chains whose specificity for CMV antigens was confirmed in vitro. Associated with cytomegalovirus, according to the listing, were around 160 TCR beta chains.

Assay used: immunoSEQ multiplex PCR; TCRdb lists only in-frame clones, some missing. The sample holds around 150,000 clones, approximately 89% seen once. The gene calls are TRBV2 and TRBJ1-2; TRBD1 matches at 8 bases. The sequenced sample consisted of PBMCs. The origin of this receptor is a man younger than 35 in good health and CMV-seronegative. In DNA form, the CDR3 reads TGTGCCAGCAGCGGACAGGGAAGAATTGGCTACACCTTC. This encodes CASSGQGRIGYTF.